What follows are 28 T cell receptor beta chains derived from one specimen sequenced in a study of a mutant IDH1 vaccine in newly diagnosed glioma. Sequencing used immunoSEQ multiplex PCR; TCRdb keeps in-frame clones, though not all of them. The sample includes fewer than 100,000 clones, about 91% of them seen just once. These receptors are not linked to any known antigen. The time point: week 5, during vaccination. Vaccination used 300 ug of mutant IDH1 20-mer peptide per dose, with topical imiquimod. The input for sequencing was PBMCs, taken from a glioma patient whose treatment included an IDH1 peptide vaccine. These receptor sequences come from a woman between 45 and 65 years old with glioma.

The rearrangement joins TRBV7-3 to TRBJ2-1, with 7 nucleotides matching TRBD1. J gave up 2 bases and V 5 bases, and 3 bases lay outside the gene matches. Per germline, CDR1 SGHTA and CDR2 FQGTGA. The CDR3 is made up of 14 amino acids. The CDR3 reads CASSIGQAYNEQFF. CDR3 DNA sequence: TGTGCCAGCAGCATTGGACAGGCCTACAATGAGCAGTTCTTC.

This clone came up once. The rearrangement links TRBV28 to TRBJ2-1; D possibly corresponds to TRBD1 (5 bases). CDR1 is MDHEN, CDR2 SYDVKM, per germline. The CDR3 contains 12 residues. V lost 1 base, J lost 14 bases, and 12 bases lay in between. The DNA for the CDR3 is TGTGCCAGCAGTTTATTCGGCAGGGATGAGTTCTTC. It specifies CASSLFGRDEFF.

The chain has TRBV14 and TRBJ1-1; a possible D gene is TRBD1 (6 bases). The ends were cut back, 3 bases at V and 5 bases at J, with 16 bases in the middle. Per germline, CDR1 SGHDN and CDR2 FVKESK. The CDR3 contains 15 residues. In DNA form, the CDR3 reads TGTGCCAGCAGCCAGTTACAGGGAGGTGCAACTGAAGCTTTCTTT. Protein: CASSQLQGGATEAFF. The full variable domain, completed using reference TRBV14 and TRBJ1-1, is EAGVTQFPSHSVIEKGQTVTLRCDPISGHDNLYWYRRVMGKEIKFLLHFVKESKQDESGMPNNRFLAERTGGTYSTLKVQPAELEDSGVYFCASSQLQGGATEAFFGQGTRLTVV.

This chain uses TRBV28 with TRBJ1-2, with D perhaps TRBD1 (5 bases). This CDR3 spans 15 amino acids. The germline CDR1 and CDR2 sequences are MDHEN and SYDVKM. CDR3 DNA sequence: TGTGCTGCGAGGCCCTGGGCTGGGTCTGGGGGAGGCTACACCTTC. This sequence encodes CAARPWAGSGGGYTF.

CDR3 region: CASSWTGAVGYTF. The CDR3 DNA reads TGTGCCAGCAGTTGGACAGGGGCCGTTGGCTACACCTTC. V gene TRBV28 combines with J gene TRBJ1-2; 9 bases map to TRBD1. The CDR3 totals 13 residues. The ends lost 4 bases at V and 7 bases at J; junction bases unmatched: 4. Germline V CDR1 and CDR2: MDHEN, SYDVKM.

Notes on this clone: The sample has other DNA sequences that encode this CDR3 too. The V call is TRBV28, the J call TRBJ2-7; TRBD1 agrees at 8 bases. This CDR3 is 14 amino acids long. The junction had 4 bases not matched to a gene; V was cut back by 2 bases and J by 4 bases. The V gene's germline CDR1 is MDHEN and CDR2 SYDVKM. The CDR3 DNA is TGTGCCAGCAGTTTACAGGGGGCTTCGTACGAGCAGTACTTC. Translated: CASSLQGASYEQYF.

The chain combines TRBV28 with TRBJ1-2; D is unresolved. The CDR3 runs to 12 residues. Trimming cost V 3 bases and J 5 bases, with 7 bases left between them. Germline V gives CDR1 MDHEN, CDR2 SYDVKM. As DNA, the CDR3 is TGTGCCAGCAGTTTCCCCACGTATGGCTACACCTTC. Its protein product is CASSFPTYGYTF.

The CDR3 DNA follows: TGTGCCAGCAGTTTAGGGGGACAGGGAGGGCCTGAAGCTTTCTTT. Its protein is CASSLGGQGGPEAFF. J is TRBJ1-1 and V is TRBV28, with 9 bases identical to TRBD1. Germline-derived CDR1 and CDR2 are MDHEN and SYDVKM. V lost 2 bases to trimming and J lost 6 bases; unmatched junction nucleotides: 7. This CDR3 is 15 amino acids long. Full variable domain (outside the CDR3, taken from reference TRBV28 and TRBJ1-1): DVKVTQSSRYLVKRTGEKVFLECVQDMDHENMFWYRQDPGLGLRLIYFSYDVKMKEKGDIPEGYSVSREKKERFSLILESASTNQTSMYLCASSLGGQGGPEAFFGQGTRLTVV.

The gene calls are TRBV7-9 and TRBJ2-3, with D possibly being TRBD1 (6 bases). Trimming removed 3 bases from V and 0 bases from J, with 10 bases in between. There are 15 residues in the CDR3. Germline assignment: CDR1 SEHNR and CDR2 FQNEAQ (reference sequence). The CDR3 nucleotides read TGTGCCAGCAGCTTTCGCAGGGGAAGCACAGATACGCAGTATTTT. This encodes CASSFRRGSTDTQYF.

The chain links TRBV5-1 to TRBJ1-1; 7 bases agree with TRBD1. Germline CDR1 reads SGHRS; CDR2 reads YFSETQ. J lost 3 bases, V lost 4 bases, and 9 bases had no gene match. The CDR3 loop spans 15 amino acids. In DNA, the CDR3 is TGCGCCAGCAGCAACACAGGGGCTAGGGACACTGAAGCTTTCTTT. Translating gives CASSNTGARDTEAFF.

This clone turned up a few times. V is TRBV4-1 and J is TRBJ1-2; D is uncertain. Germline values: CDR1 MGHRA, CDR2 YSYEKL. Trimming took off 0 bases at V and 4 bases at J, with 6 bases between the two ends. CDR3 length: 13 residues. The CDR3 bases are TGCGCCAGCAGCCAAGACCCAGGCTATGGCTACACCTTC. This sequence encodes CASSQDPGYGYTF.

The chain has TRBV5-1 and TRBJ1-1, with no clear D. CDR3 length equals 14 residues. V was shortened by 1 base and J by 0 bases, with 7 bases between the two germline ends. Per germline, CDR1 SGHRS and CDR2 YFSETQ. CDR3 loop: CASSLSLMNTEAFF. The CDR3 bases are TGCGCCAGCAGCTTGTCGCTCATGAACACTGAAGCTTTCTTT.

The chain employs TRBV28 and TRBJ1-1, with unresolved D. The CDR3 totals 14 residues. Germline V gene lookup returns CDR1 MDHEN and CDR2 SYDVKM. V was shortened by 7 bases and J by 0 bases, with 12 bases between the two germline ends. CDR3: CASTLGGLNTEAFF. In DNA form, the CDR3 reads TGTGCCAGCACCCTAGGAGGGCTGAACACTGAAGCTTTCTTT.

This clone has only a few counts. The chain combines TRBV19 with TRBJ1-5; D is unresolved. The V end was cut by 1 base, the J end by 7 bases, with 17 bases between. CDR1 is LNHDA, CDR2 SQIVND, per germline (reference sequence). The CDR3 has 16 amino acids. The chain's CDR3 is CASSIGRTVLRQPQHF. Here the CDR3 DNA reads TGTGCCAGTAGTATAGGCCGGACTGTCCTACGCCAGCCCCAGCATTTT.

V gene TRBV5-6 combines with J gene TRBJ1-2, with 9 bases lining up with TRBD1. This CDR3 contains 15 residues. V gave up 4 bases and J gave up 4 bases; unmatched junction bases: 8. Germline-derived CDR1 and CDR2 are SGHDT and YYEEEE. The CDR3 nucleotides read TGTGCCAGCAGCGTGGACAGGGGAACGGGCTATGGCTACACCTTC. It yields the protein CASSVDRGTGYGYTF. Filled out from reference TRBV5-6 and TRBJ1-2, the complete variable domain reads DAGVTQSPTHLIKTRGQQVTLRCSPKSGHDTVSWYQQALGQGPQFIFQYYEEEERQRGNFPDRFSGHQFPNYSSELNVNALLLGDSALYLCASSVDRGTGYGYTFGSGTRLTVV.

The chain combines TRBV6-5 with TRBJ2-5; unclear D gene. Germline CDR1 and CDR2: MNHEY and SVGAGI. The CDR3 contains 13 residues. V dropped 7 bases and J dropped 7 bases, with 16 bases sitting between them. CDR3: CASTPLRPGTQYF. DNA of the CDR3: TGTGCCAGCACTCCTCTTAGGCCGGGGACCCAGTACTTC.

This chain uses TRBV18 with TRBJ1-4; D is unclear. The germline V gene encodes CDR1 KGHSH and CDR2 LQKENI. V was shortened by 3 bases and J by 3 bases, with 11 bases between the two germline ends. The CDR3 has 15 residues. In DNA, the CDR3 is TGTGCCAGCTCACCCTTCGAAGGTGCTAATGAAAAACTGTTTTTT. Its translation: CASSPFEGANEKLFF.

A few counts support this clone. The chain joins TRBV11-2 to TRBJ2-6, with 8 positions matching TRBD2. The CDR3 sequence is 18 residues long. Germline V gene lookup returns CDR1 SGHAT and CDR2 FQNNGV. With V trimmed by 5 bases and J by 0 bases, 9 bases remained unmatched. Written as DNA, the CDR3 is TGTGCCAGCAGCCGTGAGCGGGAGTGGAGCTCTGGGGCCAACGTCCTGACTTTC. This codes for CASSREREWSSGANVLTF.

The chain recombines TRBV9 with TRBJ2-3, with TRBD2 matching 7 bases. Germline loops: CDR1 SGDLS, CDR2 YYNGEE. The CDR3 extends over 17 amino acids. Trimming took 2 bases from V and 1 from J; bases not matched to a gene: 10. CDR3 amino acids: CASSVQGRGSRTDTQYF. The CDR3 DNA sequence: TGTGCCAGCAGCGTGCAAGGACGCGGGAGCCGCACAGATACGCAGTATTTT.

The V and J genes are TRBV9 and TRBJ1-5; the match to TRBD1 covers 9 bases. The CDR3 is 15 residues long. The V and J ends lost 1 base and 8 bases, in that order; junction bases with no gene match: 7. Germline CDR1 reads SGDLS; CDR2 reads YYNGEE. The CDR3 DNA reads TGTGCCAGCAGCGTAAGACAGGGGGTGGATGAGCCCCAGCATTTT. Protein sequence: CASSVRQGVDEPQHF.

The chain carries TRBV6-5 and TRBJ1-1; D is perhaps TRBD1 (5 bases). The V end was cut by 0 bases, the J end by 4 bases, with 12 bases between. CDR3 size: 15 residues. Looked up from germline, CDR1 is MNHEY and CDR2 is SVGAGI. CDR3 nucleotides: TGTGCCAGCAGTTACTCGTTCCGGGGGACCACTGAAGCTTTCTTT. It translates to CASSYSFRGTTEAFF.

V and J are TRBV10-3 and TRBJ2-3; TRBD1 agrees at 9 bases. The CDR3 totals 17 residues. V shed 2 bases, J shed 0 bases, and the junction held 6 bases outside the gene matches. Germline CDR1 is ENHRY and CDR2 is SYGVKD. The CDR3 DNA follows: TGTGCCATCAGTGAGGGAGAGGGGACAGGGAGCACAGATACGCAGTATTTT. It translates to CAISEGEGTGSTDTQYF.

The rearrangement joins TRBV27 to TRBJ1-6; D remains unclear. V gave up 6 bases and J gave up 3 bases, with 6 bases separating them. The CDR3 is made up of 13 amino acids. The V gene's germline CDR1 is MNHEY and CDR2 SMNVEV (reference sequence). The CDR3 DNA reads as TGTGCCAGCAGAGCGGACTATAATTCACCCCTCCACTTT. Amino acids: CASRADYNSPLHF.

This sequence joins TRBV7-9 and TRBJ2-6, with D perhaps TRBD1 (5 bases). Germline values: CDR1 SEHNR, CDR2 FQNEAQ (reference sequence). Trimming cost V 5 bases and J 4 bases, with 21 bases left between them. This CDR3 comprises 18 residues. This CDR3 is CASSIRGPSQSGANVLTF. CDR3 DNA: TGTGCCAGCAGCATAAGGGGTCCGTCCCAGTCGGGGGCCAACGTCCTGACTTTC.

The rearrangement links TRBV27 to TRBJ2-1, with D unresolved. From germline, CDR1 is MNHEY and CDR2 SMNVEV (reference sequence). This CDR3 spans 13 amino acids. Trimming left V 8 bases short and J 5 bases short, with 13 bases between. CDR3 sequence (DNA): TGTGCCAGCCGCAAAAACGATAACAATGAGCAGTTCTTC. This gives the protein CASRKNDNNEQFF.

DNA for the CDR3: TGTGCCAGCAGCTTGTACGGGAGGGCCCCAGATACGCAGTATTTT. Translated: CASSLYGRAPDTQYF. The genes are TRBV5-6 and TRBJ2-3; 8 nucleotides agree with TRBD2. Germline CDR1 and CDR2: SGHDT and YYEEEE. V trimming: 1 base; J trimming: 4 bases; junction bases outside the gene matches: 5. The CDR3 covers 15 residues. The whole variable domain, filled in from reference TRBV5-6 and TRBJ2-3, reads DAGVTQSPTHLIKTRGQQVTLRCSPKSGHDTVSWYQQALGQGPQFIFQYYEEEERQRGNFPDRFSGHQFPNYSSELNVNALLLGDSALYLCASSLYGRAPDTQYFGPGTRLTVL.

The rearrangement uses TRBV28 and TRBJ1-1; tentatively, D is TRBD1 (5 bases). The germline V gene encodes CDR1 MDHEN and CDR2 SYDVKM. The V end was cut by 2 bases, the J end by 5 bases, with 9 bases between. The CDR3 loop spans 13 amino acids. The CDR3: CASSLRGRTEAFF. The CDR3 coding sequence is TGTGCCAGCAGTTTAAGGGGTCGAACTGAAGCTTTCTTT. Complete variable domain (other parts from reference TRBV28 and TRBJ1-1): DVKVTQSSRYLVKRTGEKVFLECVQDMDHENMFWYRQDPGLGLRLIYFSYDVKMKEKGDIPEGYSVSREKKERFSLILESASTNQTSMYLCASSLRGRTEAFFGQGTRLTVV.

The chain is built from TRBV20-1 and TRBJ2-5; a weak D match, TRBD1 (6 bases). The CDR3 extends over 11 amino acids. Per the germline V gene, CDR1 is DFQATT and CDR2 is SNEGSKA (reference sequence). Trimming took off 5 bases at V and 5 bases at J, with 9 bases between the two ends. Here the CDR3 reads CSAAGVETQYF. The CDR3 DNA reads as TGCAGTGCTGCAGGGGTTGAGACCCAGTACTTC.